Described below is a single TCR beta chain sequence and its context. Its antigen is not known. This record belongs to a study of OX40 agonist ivuxolimab in advanced cancers. Whole-study context: Patients were given ivuxolimab, an antibody that agonizes OX40 (CD134). General study results and limits: Averaged across samples, CD8+ T cells carried more expanded clones than CD4+ did. Expansion of clones was among the lowest in partial responders at 0.1-3.0 mg/kg.

Here immunoSEQ multiplex PCR was the method, and the copy in TCRdb shows in-frame clones only, minus some. Of roughly 35,000 clones in the sample, 78% are singletons; the top ten hold more than 10%. In germline, CDR1 is LGHNA, CDR2 YNFKEQ. The ends lost 1 base at V and 9 bases at J; junction bases unmatched: 9. The CDR3 extends over 16 amino acids. Material: CD4+ or CD8+ T cells sorted from blood, obtained in a trial of the OX40 agonist ivuxolimab. The sequence was collected from an adult with an advanced solid tumor such as melanoma, head and neck, liver or kidney cancer. The chain recombines TRBV4-2 with TRBJ2-3, with TRBD2 matching over 11 bases. The CDR3 reads CASSQALAGGSATQYF. The CDR3 bases are TGTGCCAGCAGCCAAGCTTTAGCGGGGGGGTCCGCGACGCAGTATTTT.